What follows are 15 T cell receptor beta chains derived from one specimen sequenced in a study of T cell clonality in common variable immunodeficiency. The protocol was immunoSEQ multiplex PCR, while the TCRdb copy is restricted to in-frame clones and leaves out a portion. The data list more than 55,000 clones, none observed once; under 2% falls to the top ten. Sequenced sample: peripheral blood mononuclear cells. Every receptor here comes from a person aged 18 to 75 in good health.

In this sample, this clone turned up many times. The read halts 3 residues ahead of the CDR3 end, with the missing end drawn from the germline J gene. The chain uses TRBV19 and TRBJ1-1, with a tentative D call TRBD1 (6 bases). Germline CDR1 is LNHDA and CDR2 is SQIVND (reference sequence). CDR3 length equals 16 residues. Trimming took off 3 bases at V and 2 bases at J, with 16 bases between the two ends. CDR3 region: CASSIHFGTSNTEAFF. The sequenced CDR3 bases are TGTGCCAGTAGTATCCATTTCGGGACATCAAACACTGAA.

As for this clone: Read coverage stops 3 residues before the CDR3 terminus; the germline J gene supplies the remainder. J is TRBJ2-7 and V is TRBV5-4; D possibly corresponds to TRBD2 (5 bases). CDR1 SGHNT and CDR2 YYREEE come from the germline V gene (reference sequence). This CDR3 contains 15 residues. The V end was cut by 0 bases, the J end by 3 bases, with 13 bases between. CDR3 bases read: TGTGCCAGCAGCTTGGGGCCTAGCCAAAACTACGAG. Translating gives CASSLGPSQNYE. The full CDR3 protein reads CASSLGPSQNYEQYF.

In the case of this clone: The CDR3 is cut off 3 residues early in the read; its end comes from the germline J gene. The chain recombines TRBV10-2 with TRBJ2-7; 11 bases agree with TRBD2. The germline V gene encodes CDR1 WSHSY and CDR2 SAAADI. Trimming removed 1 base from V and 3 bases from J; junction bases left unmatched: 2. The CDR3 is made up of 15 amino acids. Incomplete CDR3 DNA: TGCGCCAGCAGTGAGTATACTAGCGGGAGCTACGAG. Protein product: CASSEYTSGSYE. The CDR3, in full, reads CASSEYTSGSYEQYF.

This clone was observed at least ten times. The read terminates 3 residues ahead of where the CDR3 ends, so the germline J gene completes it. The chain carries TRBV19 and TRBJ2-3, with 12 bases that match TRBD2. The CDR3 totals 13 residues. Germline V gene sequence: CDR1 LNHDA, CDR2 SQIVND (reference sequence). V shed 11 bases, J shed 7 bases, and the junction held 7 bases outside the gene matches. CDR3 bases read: TGTGCCGGATTGACTAGCGGGAGTTATACG. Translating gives CAGLTSGSYT. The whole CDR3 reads CAGLTSGSYTQYF.

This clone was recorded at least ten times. Partial CDR3 DNA: TGTGCCAGCAGTTCAGGGGGCGGAGGCGGGAGTGTTACCTACAATGAG. Its protein is CASSSGGGGGSVTYNE. The complete CDR3 protein is CASSSGGGGGSVTYNEQFF. V usage is TRBV2 and J usage is TRBJ2-1; D is possibly TRBD1 (8 bases). The sequence runs out 3 residues before the end of the CDR3; the remainder is reconstructed from the germline J gene. The CDR3 consists of 19 residues. Germline V gene sequence: CDR1 SNHLY, CDR2 FYNNEI. Trimming pared 5 bases from V and 2 bases from J, leaving 25 bases between.

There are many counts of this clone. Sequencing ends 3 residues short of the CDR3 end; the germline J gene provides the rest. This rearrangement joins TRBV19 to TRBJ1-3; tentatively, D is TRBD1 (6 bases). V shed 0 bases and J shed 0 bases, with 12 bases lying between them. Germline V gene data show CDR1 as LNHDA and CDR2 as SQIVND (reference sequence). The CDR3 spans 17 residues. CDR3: CASSIDLGDTSGNTIYF. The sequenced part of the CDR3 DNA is TGTGCCAGTAGTATAGACCTCGGGGACACCTCTGGAAACACC.

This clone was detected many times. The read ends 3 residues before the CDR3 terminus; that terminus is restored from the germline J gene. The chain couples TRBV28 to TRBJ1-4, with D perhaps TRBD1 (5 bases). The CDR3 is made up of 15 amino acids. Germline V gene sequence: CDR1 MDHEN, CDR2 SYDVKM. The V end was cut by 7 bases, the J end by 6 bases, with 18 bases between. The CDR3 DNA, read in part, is TGTGCCAGCACCCTCTTAAGGGGCTTGGATGAAAAA. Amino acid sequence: CASTLLRGLDEK. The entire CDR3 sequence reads CASTLLRGLDEKLFF.

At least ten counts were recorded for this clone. The sequenced CDR3 bases are TGTGCCAGCAGCCAAGAGGGAGCTACTAGCGAATCCTACGAG. It translates to CASSQEGATSESYE. The whole CDR3 protein reads CASSQEGATSESYEQYF. This sequence joins TRBV3-1 (or the pseudogene TRBV3-2) and TRBJ2-7; 7 bases align to TRBD2. With the read ending 3 residues before the CDR3 end, the germline J gene is used to fill in that end. Germline V gene lookup returns CDR1 LGHDT and CDR2 YNNKEL (reference sequence). The CDR3 runs to 17 residues. V was pared by 0 bases and J by 1 base, with 9 bases of the junction left unmatched.

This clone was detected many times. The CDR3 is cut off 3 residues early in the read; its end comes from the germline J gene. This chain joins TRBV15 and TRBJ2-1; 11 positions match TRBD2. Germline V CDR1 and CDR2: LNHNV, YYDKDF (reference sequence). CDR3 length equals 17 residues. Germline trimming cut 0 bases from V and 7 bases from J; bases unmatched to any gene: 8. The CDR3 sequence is CATSRDPLAGGSNEQFF. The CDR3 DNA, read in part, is TGTGCCACCAGCAGAGATCCGCTAGCGGGAGGATCAAATGAG.

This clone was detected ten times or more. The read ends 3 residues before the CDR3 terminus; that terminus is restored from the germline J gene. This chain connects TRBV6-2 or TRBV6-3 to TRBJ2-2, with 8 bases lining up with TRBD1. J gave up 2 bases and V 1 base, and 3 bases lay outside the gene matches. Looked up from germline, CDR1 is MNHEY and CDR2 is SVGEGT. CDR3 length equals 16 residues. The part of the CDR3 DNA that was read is TGTGCCAGCAGTTACTTCGGGACAGGTAACACCGGGGAG. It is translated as CASSYFGTGNTGE. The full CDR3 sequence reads CASSYFGTGNTGELFF.

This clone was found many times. The CDR3 protein is CASSRDYGAETQYF. CDR3 DNA, as far as it was read: TGTGCCAGCAGCCGGGACTACGGAGCGGAGACC. J is TRBJ2-5 and V is TRBV11-2; 7 bases agree with TRBD2. The read terminates 3 residues ahead of where the CDR3 ends, so the germline J gene completes it. This CDR3 comprises 14 residues. Per germline, CDR1 SGHAT and CDR2 FQNNGV. After removal of 5 bases from V and 5 bases from J, the junction contained 8 bases not matched to a gene.

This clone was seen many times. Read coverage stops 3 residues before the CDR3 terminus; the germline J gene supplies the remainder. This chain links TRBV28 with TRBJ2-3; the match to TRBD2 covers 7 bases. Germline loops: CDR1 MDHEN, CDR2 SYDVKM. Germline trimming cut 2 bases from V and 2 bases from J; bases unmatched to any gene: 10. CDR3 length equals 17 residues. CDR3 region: CASSLTQLARITDTQYF. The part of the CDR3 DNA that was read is TGTGCCAGCAGTTTAACACAACTAGCGCGAATCACAGATACG. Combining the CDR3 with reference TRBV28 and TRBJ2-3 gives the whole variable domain DVKVTQSSRYLVKRTGEKVFLECVQDMDHENMFWYRQDPGLGLRLIYFSYDVKMKEKGDIPEGYSVSREKKERFSLILESASTNQTSMYLCASSLTQLARITDTQYFGPGTRLTVL.

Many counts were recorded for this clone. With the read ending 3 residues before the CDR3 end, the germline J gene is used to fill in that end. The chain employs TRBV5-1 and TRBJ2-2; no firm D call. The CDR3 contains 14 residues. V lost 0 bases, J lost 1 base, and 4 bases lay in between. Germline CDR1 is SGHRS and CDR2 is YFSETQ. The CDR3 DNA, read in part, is TGCGCCAGCAGCTTGGGGCAGAACACCGGGGAG. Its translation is CASSLGQNTGE. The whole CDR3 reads CASSLGQNTGELFF. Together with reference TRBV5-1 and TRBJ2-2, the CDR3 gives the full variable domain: KAGVTQTPRYLIKTRGQQVTLSCSPISGHRSVSWYQQTPGQGLQFLFEYFSETQRNKGNFPGRFSGRQFSNSRSEMNVSTLELGDSALYLCASSLGQNTGELFFGEGSRLTVL.

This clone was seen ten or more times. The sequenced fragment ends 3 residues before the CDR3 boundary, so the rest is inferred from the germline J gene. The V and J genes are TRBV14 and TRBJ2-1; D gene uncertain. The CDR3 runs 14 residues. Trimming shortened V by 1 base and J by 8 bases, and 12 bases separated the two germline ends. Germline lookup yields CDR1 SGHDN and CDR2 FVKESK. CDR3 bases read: TGTGCCAGCAGCCAAGCCTTGACCGCGGATGAG. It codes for CASSQALTADE. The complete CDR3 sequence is CASSQALTADEQFF.

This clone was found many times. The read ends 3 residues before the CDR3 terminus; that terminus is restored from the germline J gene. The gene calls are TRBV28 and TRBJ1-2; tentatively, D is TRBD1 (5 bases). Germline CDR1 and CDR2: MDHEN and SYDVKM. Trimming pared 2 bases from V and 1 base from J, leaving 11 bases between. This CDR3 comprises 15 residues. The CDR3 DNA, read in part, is TGTGCCAGCAGTTTAGGGGCAGGGAATAACTATGGC. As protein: CASSLGAGNNYG. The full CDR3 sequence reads CASSLGAGNNYGYTF.